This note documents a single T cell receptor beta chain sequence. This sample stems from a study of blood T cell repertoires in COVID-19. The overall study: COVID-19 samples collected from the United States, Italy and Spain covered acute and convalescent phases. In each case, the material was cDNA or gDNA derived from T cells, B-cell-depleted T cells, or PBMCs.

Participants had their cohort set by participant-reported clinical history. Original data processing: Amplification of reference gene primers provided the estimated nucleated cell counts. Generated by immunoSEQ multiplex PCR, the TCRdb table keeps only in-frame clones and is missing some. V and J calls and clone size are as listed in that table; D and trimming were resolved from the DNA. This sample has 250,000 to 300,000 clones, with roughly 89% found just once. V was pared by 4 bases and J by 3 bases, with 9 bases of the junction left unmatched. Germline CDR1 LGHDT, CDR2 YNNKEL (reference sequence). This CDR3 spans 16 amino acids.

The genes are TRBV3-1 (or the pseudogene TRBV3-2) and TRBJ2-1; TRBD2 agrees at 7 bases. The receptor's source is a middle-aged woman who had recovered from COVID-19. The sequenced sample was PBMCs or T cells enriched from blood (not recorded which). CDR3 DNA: TGTGCCAGCAGCCCCTCCCGACTAGCAGGCTACAATGAGCAGTTCTTC. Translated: CASSPSRLAGYNEQFF.